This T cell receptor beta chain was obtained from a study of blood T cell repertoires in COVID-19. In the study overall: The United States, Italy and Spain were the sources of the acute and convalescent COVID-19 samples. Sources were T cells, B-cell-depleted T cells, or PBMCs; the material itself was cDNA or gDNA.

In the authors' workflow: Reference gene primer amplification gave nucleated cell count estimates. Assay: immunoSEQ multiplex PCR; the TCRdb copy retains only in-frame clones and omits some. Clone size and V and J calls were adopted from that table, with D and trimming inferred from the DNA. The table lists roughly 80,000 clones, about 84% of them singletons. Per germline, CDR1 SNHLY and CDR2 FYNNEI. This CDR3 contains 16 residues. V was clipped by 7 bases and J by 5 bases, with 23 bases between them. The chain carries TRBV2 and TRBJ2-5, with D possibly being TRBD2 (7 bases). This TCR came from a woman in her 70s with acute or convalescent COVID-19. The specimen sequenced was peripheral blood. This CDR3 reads CASTLSGAAGEETQYF. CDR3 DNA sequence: TGTGCCAGCACCCTTTCGGGGGCCGCGGGAGAGGAGACCCAGTACTTC.